This TCR beta chain was captured in a study of blood T cell repertoires in COVID-19 (TCRdb year 2020). Concerning the study at large: The collaborator samples originated in the United States, Italy and Spain and spanned the acute and convalescent phases of COVID-19. Where available, HLA class I and class II types were obtained from metadata supplied by the sample provider rather than from assay-based typing. Nearly every sample came with metadata listing a de-identified subject ID, COVID-19 status, age in years and sex. The material from the prospective study consisted of cDNA or gDNA derived from T cells, B-cell-depleted T cells, or PBMCs. Subjects who had been exposed to COVID-19, were actively infected with it, or had recovered from it provided the deeply sampled blood TCRbeta repertoires that made up the dataset. The repertoires were made available in a free public database intended to serve as a resource for research on the immune response to SARS-CoV-2. The samples were drawn from two sources: the first 160 participants of the ongoing ImmuneRACE study, and 1,200 or so subjects contributed by 6 global collaborators. Study-wide findings and limitations: Clinical and demographic metadata were provided uncurated, with the amount varying by source and participant.

V ends up 7 bases short and J 3 bases short, with an unmatched junction base count of 4. CDR3 length: 13 amino acids, cysteine to phenylalanine. The entry retains the CDR3 DNA only, 39 bases that are in frame from base 1. CDR1 is given as SEHNR and CDR2 as FQNEAQ, both from the germline V gene (reference sequence). Whole blood was collected in K2EDTA tubes by collaborating institutions according to the institutions' own protocols. For TCRbeta analysis, collaborators shipped samples as frozen whole blood, isolated PBMCs, or DNA extracted from either of those sample types. In the case of this clone: It lacks a known antigen. Per-nucleotide qualities are absent, and no much larger clonotype sits a single base away.

The immunoSEQ Assay, a bias-controlled multiplex PCR, was used to amplify TCRbeta CDR3 regions from genomic DNA. In the original analysis: Within the assay, amplification of reference gene primers was used to estimate how many nucleated cells each sample contained. To quantify the absolute abundance of each unique TCRbeta CDR3 rearrangement, sequence reads were collapsed and filtered. Productive Simpson clonality was computed per sample as the square root of Simpson's diversity index over productive rearrangements. In its TCRdb copy, this immuneACCESS table keeps in-frame sequences only and misses some clones. Where compared with another copy, unresolved V genes explain less than half of these, and the others have no known cause. That table is the source of V, J and clone size, and D and trimming were worked out from the DNA. This sample has more than 200,000 clones in its table, and around four fifths of those were observed once. The ten largest clonotypes hold 8% to 10% of the sample.

The V and J genes are TRBV7-9 and TRBJ1-2, with 8 bases aligning to TRBD1. The sample was peripheral blood. This clonotype was obtained from a woman between 45 and 60 years old with acute or convalescent COVID-19. The DNA sequence is given as TGTGCCAGCACCACGACAGGGGACTATGGCTACACCTTC. Its translation is CASTTTGDYGYTF.